This T cell receptor (beta chain) derives from a study of cytomegalovirus exposure and HLA in healthy donors. General study findings and limits: Some V segments, TRBV6-2 and TRBV6-3 among them, were indistinguishable and were therefore excluded. Further analysis, carried out later, found HLA-associated TCR beta chains more clonally expanded than equally common other chains.

On this clone itself: The antigen is undetermined.

The PCR had 60 Vbeta and 13 Jbeta primers. Measured with immunoSEQ multiplex PCR; TCRdb has only the in-frame clones, and not every one. This sample yields more than 95,000 clones, of which about 69% are seen a single time; approximately 1.3% belongs to the top ten. This CDR3 has 15 residues. The junction had 9 bases not matched to a gene; V was cut back by 5 bases and J by 4 bases. Germline V gene sequence: CDR1 MNHEY, CDR2 SVGAGI. Sample: PBMCs. The TCR originated in a man aged 35-49 years in good health and CMV-seronegative. The gene calls are TRBV6-5 and TRBJ1-2; TRBD1 agrees at 8 bases. The CDR3, as DNA: TGTGCCAGCAGTCCCCGGCGGACAGGGACCTATGGCTACACCTTC. Translation gives CASSPRRTGTYGYTF.